The clone carrying this TCR beta chain was seen ten or more times. The antigen is not known. Amplified regions were TCR beta CDR3 sequences from RNA transcripts. The HTBI primer set drove a first-round RT-PCR of the TCR CDR3. TCRdb called the multiplex PCR reads again in MiXCR, with one record for every CDR3 protein. The sample includes about 420,000 distinct CDR3 sequences, approximately 14% of them seen just once. The germline CDR1 and CDR2 sequences are MNHNS and SASEGT. V lost 8 bases, J lost 3 bases, and 5 bases stayed unmatched. The CDR3 spans 13 residues. This record belongs to a study of T cells in Graves' hyperthyroidism and ophthalmopathy. The study, taken as a whole, reports: The model made its ophthalmopathy prediction, and onset followed a median 6.5 months later. Most thyroid clonotypes with frequency above 0.001 were detected in blood.

Sequencing was done on a sample of blood. This rearrangement joins TRBV6-1 to TRBJ2-7; 9 bases are a match to TRBD1. The origin of this receptor is a woman aged 18-35 years with Graves' hyperthyroidism. CDR3 in amino acids: CASGTGFIYEQYF. The CDR3 DNA is TGTGCCAGCGGGACAGGGTTCATCTACGAGCAGTACTTC.